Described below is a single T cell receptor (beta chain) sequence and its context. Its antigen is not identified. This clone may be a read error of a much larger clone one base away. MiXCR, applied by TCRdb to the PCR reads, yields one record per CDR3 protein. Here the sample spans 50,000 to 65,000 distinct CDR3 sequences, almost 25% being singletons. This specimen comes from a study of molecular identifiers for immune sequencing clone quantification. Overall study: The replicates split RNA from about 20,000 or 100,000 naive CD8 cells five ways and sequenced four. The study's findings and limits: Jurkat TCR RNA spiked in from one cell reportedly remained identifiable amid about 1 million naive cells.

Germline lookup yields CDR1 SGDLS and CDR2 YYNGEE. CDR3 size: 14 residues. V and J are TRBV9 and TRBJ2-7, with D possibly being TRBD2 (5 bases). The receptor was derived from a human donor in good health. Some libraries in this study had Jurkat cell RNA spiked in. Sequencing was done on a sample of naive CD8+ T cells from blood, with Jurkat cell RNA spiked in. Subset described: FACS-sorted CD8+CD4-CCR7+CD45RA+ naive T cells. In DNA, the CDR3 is TGTGCCAGCAGCGTAGGAGGGTTGGCCTACGAGCAGTCCTTC. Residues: CASSVGGLAYEQSF. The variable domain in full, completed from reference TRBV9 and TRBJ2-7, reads DSGVTQTPKHLITATGQRVTLRCSPRSGDLSVYWYQQSLDQGLQFLIQYYNGEERAKGNILERFSAQQFPDLHSELNLSSLELGDSALYFCASSVGGLAYEQSFGPGTRLTVT.